This T cell receptor (beta chain) was observed in a study of blood T cell repertoires in COVID-19. Study-level information: Material from acute and convalescent COVID-19 was sourced from the United States, Italy and Spain. T cells, B-cell-depleted T cells, or PBMCs supplied cDNA or gDNA.

Seattle participants joined during active infection and were tracked over time. Original processing methods: Scientists estimated how many nucleated cells there were by amplifying reference gene primers. This table comes from immunoSEQ multiplex PCR, and its TCRdb copy is limited to in-frame clones, with some not included. V and J calls and clone size come straight from that table; D and trimming were deduced from the DNA. The table includes about 170,000 clones, approximately 85% detected once. The clonotype comes from a woman of 80 years or more with COVID-19, enrolled during active disease. The sample comprised peripheral blood.

CDR3 nucleotide sequence: TGTGCCAGCAGCTCGGGTTCCGGCTCTAGCACAGATACGCAGTATTTT. It is translated as CASSSGSGSSTDTQYF. The chain carries TRBV7-8 and TRBJ2-3, with D unresolved. Trimming pared 4 bases from V and 0 bases from J, leaving 14 bases between. The germline gives CDR1 SGHVS, CDR2 FQNEAQ. This CDR3 comprises 16 residues.